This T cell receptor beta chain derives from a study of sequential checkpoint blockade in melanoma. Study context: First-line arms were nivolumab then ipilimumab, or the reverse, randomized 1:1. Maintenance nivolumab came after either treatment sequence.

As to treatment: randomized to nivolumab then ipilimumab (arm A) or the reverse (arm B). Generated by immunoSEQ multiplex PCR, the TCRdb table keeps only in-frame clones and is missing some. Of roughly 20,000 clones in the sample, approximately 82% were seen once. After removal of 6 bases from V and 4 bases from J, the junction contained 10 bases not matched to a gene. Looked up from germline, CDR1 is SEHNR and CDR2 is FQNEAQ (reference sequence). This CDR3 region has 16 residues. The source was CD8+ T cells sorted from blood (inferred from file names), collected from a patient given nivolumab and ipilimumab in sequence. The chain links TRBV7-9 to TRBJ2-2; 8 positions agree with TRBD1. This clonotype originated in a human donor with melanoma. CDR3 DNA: TGTGCCAGCAGACTATCCGACAGGGGAAGCACCGGGGAGCTGTTTTTT. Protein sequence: CASRLSDRGSTGELFF.